Listed below are T cell receptor beta chains from one sample, sequenced in a study of blood T cell repertoires in COVID-19. Profiled with immunoSEQ multiplex PCR; TCRdb holds only in-frame clones, not every one. The table lists tens of thousands of clones, roughly 87% of them singletons. The sequencing input was peripheral blood. All receptors come from a male donor with acute or convalescent COVID-19. CDR3s include the opening cysteine and the closing phenylalanine or tryptophan. Each record gives: V gene, D gene, clone size, J gene, CDR3 DNA, CDR3 protein. A D gene is named only where the DNA matches it firmly. Clone size is given for some rows only: seen once, a few or many times, or a class if the clone is expanded.

TRBV29-1,-,-,TRBJ1-3,TGCAGCGTCGGACTATCCTCTGGAAACACCATATATTTT,CSVGLSSGNTIYF
TRBV6-5,-,-,TRBJ2-3,TGTGCCAGCAGGATGACTACAGATACGCAGTATTTT,CASRMTTDTQYF
TRBV6-4,TRBD1,-,TRBJ1-1,TGTGCCAGCAGTCAGGGGGGGAACACTGAAGCTTTCTTT,CASSQGGNTEAFF
TRBV5-6,-,-,TRBJ1-3,TGTGCCAGCAGCTCCGGGGGGCCAGGGTTAAACACCATATATTTT,CASSSGGPGLNTIYF
TRBV28,-,-,TRBJ1-1,TGTGCCAGCAGTTTCCCGGGACATATGAACACTGAAGCTTTCTTT,CASSFPGHMNTEAFF
TRBV30,-,-,TRBJ1-6,TGTGCCTGGAGTGTACCACAGGGCAGGGATTCACCCCTCCACTTT,CAWSVPQGRDSPLHF
TRBV11-2,-,-,TRBJ2-2,TGTGCCAGCAGCTTAATGACAACGAACGGGGAGCTGTTTTTT,CASSLMTTNGELFF
TRBV5-4,-,-,TRBJ1-1,TGTGCCAGCAGCTTGGGGGGGACACTCACCAGGGGCACTGAAGCTTTCTTT,CASSLGGTLTRGTEAFF
TRBV5-1,-,-,TRBJ2-5,TGCGCCAGCAGCTTAGCCGGCGGCCAAGAGACCCAGTACTTC,CASSLAGGQETQYF
TRBV6-4,-,-,TRBJ1-5,TGTGCCAGCAGTCAGGGGCGCAATCAGCCCCAGCATTTT,CASSQGRNQPQHF
TRBV2,-,-,TRBJ2-1,TGTGCCAGCAGTGAAGAACTAGCAACCAATGAGCAGTTCTTC,CASSEELATNEQFF
TRBV7-7,TRBD2,-,TRBJ2-2,TGTGCTAGCAGCCCCCTGACTAGCGTCACGAACACCGGGGAGCTGTTTTTT,CASSPLTSVTNTGELFF
TRBV5-8,TRBD2,-,TRBJ2-1,TGTGCCAGCAGCCCGATTAGGACTAGCGGTTCCTACAATGAGCAGTTCTTC,CASSPIRTSGSYNEQFF
TRBV18,TRBD1,-,TRBJ2-5,TGTGCCAGCTCACCCACAGGGGGGGAGACCCAGTACTTC,CASSPTGGETQYF
TRBV23-1,TRBD1,-,TRBJ2-4,TGCGCCAGCCCAGCTCCGGGACAGGGGGAGGTCAAAAACATTCAGTACTTC,CASPAPGQGEVKNIQYF
TRBV6-1,TRBD1,-,TRBJ2-3,TGTGCCAGCAGTGAAGCGCGTGGGGGACAGGGGGGCCCAGATACGCAGTATTTT,CASSEARGGQGGPDTQYF
TRBV4-1,-,-,TRBJ1-3,TGCGCCAGCAGCCAAGCGGAGATAAGCGCCTCTGGAAACACCATATATTTT,CASSQAEISASGNTIYF
TRBV28,TRBD1,-,TRBJ2-7,TGTGCCAGCAGTTCCACCGGGTCGACAGGGGACCCGTACGAGCAGTACTTC,CASSSTGSTGDPYEQYF
TRBV29-1,-,few,TRBJ1-1,TGCAGCGGGAGGCGGGGAGGGACTGAAGCTTTCTTT,CSGRRGGTEAFF
TRBV5-1,-,-,TRBJ1-1,TGCGCCAGCAGCCCCCTGGGGCAGGGCACTGAAGCTTTCTTT,CASSPLGQGTEAFF
TRBV4-2,-,-,TRBJ2-2,TGTGCCAGCAGCCAAGTATCGGCTAGACCGAACACCGGGGAGCTGTTTTTT,CASSQVSARPNTGELFF
TRBV5-1,TRBD2,-,TRBJ2-1,TGCGCCAGCAGCTTCCCCGAGGAAAACACGGGGGGTGAGCAGTTCTTC,CASSFPEENTGGEQFF
TRBV30,TRBD1,-,TRBJ1-3,TGTGCCTGTCAGGGACAGAGAGGAAACACCATATATTTT,CACQGQRGNTIYF
TRBV19,TRBD1,-,TRBJ2-7,TGTGCCAGTAGTATAGCTAGGGGACAGGGTTCCGACGAGCAGTACTTC,CASSIARGQGSDEQYF
TRBV4-2,TRBD2,once,TRBJ2-7,TGTGCCAGCAGCCAAGTACGCCCGGGACTAGCGGGGGATCCCTCCTACGAGCAGTACTTC,CASSQVRPGLAGDPSYEQYF
TRBV5-1,TRBD1,-,TRBJ2-2,TGCGCCAGCAGCCCGTCGGGACAGGGGCCCGGGGAGCTGTTTTTT,CASSPSGQGPGELFF
TRBV5-4,TRBD1,once,TRBJ2-6,TGTGCCAGCAGCAACGGACAGGGGGCATATGGGGCCAACGTCCTGACTTTC,CASSNGQGAYGANVLTF
TRBV4-2,-,-,TRBJ1-4,TGTGCCAGCAGCCAGGGAAGGGGGATTGAAAAACTGTTTTTT,CASSQGRGIEKLFF
TRBV6-5,TRBD2,-,TRBJ2-7,TGTGCCAGCCGGGACTATTCCTACGAGCAGTACTTC,CASRDYSYEQYF
TRBV6-1,-,-,TRBJ2-4,TGTGCCAGCAGTGAAATACTAGCCAAAAACATTCAGTACTTC,CASSEILAKNIQYF
TRBV19,TRBD2,-,TRBJ2-5,TGTGCCAGTAGCCCTCCCGTGGAAGCGGGGAAAGAGACCCAGTACTTC,CASSPPVEAGKETQYF
TRBV10-3,TRBD1,once,TRBJ2-3,TGTGCCATCAGCGGACAGGGTAAGGGCACAGATACGCAGTATTTT,CAISGQGKGTDTQYF
TRBV18,-,few,TRBJ1-4,TGTGCCAGCTCACCAGGGGCCATACTCCAGGCAACTAATGAAAAACTGTTTTTT,CASSPGAILQATNEKLFF
TRBV9,TRBD1,-,TRBJ2-7,TGTGCCAGCAGCGTGGGACAGGAGCCTACCTACGAGCAGTACTTC,CASSVGQEPTYEQYF
TRBV7-8,-,-,TRBJ1-1,TGTGCCAGCACAGGGTTTCGCGGCACTGAAGCTTTCTTT,CASTGFRGTEAFF
TRBV4-2,-,-,TRBJ1-1,TGTGCCAGCAGCCAAGGCGCAGGGGCTCTGAACACTGAAGCTTTCTTT,CASSQGAGALNTEAFF
TRBV5-1,TRBD1,-,TRBJ1-4,TGCGCCAGCAGCACGGGACAGGGGGTTACTAATGAAAAACTGTTTTTT,CASSTGQGVTNEKLFF
TRBV7-9,TRBD1,-,TRBJ2-7,TGTGCCAGCAGCCCCTTGTCCGGGACAGGCATCTCCTACGAGCAGTACTTC,CASSPLSGTGISYEQYF
TRBV6-5,-,-,TRBJ2-7,TGTGCCAGCAGAGTGGATAGGGGGGGCTACGAGCAGTACTTC,CASRVDRGGYEQYF
TRBV14,-,-,TRBJ2-1,TGTGCCAGCAGCCAACTCGAGCAGTTCTTC,CASSQLEQFF
TRBV5-8,TRBD2,-,TRBJ2-1,TGTGCCAGCACCTCCCAGGGACTAGCGGGGGGATACAATGAGCAGTTCTTC,CASTSQGLAGGYNEQFF
TRBV5-1,TRBD2,-,TRBJ2-4,TGCGCCAGCAGCTTCAATAGCGGGGAGCCAAACATTCAGTACTTC,CASSFNSGEPNIQYF
TRBV28,TRBD1,-,TRBJ1-2,TGTGCCAGCAACGACAGGGGGAGCAGCGGCTACACCTTC,CASNDRGSSGYTF
TRBV16,TRBD1,once,TRBJ1-4,TGTGCCAGCAGCCCAACAGGGGCCTTTAATGAAAAACTGTTTTTT,CASSPTGAFNEKLFF
TRBV5-1,TRBD1,-,TRBJ2-5,TGCGCCACCAGACTAATACCGGGACAGCAAGAGACCCAGTACTTC,CATRLIPGQQETQYF
TRBV6-5,-,once,TRBJ1-1,TGTGCCAGCAATGGCAAGTTGGCCACTGAAGCTTTCTTT,CASNGKLATEAFF
TRBV19,-,-,TRBJ1-1,TGTGCCACCATCATTGGGGGAGGGTTCGGTGAAGCTTTCTTT,CATIIGGGFGEAFF
TRBV2,-,-,TRBJ1-2,TGTGCCAGCAGCGAGCTCTATGGCTACACCTTC,CASSELYGYTF
TRBV19,TRBD1,-,TRBJ1-5,TGTGCCAGTAGCGGGACAGGGGGAGGTCAGCCCCAGCATTTT,CASSGTGGGQPQHF
TRBV5-1,-,-,TRBJ2-5,TGCGCCAGCAGCCCACAGGCACCTCGGGAGACCCAGTACTTC,CASSPQAPRETQYF
TRBV30,TRBD1,-,TRBJ1-5,TGTGCCTGGAGTGACCCGACAGGGAAGCATAGCAATCAGCCCCAGCATTTT,CAWSDPTGKHSNQPQHF
TRBV28,-,-,TRBJ2-7,TGTGCCAGCAGTTTTTCGACAGGCGCCGAGCAGTACTTC,CASSFSTGAEQYF
TRBV18,TRBD2,-,TRBJ2-3,TGTGCCAGCTCACCGAGTAGCGGGGGTTCAGGAGATACGCAGTATTTT,CASSPSSGGSGDTQYF
TRBV6-6,-,-,TRBJ1-1,TGTGCCAGCAGGACCACAGGGAGGGACACTGAAGCTTTCTTT,CASRTTGRDTEAFF
TRBV6-2/TRBV6-3,-,-,TRBJ2-5,TGTGCCAGCAGTTACTCGAGGGGGAAGGGAGAGACCCAGTACTTC,CASSYSRGKGETQYF
TRBV7-6,TRBD1,-,TRBJ1-6,TGTGCCAGCAGCACTAACAGGGGTTCGTCTGATTCACCCCTCCACTTT,CASSTNRGSSDSPLHF
TRBV7-9,-,-,TRBJ2-3,TGTGCCAGCAGCTTAGACTCTGTCCGCACAGATACGCAGTATTTT,CASSLDSVRTDTQYF